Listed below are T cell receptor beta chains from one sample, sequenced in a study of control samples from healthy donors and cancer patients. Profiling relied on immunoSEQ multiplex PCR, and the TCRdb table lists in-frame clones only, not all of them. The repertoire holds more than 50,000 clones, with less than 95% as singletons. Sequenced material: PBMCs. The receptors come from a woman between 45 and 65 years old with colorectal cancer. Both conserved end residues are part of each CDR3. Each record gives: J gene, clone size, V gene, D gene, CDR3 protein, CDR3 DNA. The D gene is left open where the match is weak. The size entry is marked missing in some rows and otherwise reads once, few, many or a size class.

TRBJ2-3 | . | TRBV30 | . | CARDTSTDTQYF | TGTGCCAGGGACACGTCCACAGATACGCAGTATTTT
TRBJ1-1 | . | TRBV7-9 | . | CASSPNTGIPEAFF | TGTGCCAGCAGCCCCAATACAGGGATCCCTGAAGCTTTCTTT
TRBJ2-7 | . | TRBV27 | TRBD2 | CASKYSLAGVYEQYF | TGTGCCAGCAAATACTCACTAGCGGGAGTGTACGAGCAGTACTTC
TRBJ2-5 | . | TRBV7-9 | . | CASRATGQETQYF | TGTGCCAGCAGGGCCACAGGGCAAGAGACCCAGTACTTC
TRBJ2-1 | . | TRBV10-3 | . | CAISGNNEQFF | TGTGCCATCAGTGGAAACAATGAGCAGTTCTTC
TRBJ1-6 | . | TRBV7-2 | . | CASSWGSSYNSPLHF | TGTGCCAGCAGCTGGGGGAGCTCCTATAATTCACCCCTCCACTTT
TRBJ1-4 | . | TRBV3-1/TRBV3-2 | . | CASSQDRSSGDEKLFF | TGTGCCAGCAGCCAAGATAGGTCCAGTGGAGATGAAAAACTGTTTTTT
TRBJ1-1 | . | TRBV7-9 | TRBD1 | CASSSPRGRGAFF | TGTGCCAGCAGCTCTCCTAGGGGGCGAGGGGCTTTCTTT
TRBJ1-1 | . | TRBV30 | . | CAWSVRIEAFF | TGTGCCTGGAGTGTACGTATTGAAGCTTTCTTT
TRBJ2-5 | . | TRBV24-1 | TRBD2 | CATSPGLAGGGYQETQYF | TGTGCCACCAGTCCCGGACTAGCGGGAGGAGGGTACCAAGAGACCCAGTACTTC
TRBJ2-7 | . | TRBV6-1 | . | CASSEKPGNLRSYEQYF | TGTGCCAGCAGTGAAAAACCAGGCAATCTCAGGTCCTACGAGCAGTACTTC
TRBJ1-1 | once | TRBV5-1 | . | CASRPGGLAVTEAFF | TGCGCCAGCAGACCCGGGGGGCTTGCGGTCACTGAAGCTTTCTTT
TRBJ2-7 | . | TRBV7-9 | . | CASSPTSTLPFYEQYF | TGTGCCAGCAGCCCGACATCCACTCTACCTTTCTACGAGCAGTACTTC
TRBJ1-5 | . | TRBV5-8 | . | CASTTTQARLGAQHF | TGTGCCAGCACCACAACCCAGGCGAGGCTGGGAGCCCAGCATTTT
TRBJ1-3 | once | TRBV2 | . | CASSKGGRDDSGNTIYF | TGTGCCAGCAGTAAAGGAGGCAGAGATGACTCTGGAAACACCATATATTTT
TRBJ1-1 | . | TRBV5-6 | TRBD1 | CASSLDTWDRPLRLF | TGTGCCAGCAGCTTGGATACCTGGGACAGGCCCTTGCGGTTGTTT
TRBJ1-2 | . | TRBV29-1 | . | CSAEGQTRASYGYTF | TGCAGCGCAGAAGGGCAGACCAGGGCGTCCTATGGCTACACCTTC
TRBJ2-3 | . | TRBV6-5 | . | CASSSYFTDTQYF | TGTGCCAGCAGTTCGTATTTCACAGATACGCAGTATTTT
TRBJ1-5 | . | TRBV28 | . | CASSSRRSGQPQHF | TGTGCCAGCAGTTCCCGCAGGTCCGGTCAGCCCCAGCATTTT
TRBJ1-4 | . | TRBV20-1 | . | CSASGDEKLFF | TGCAGCGCCAGCGGGGACGAAAAACTGTTTTTT
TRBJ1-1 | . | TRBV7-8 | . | CASSLRLNTEAFF | TGTGCCAGCAGCTTAAGGTTGAACACTGAAGCTTTCTTT
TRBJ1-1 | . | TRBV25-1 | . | CASSAGSEAFF | TGTGCCAGCAGTGCCGGGTCTGAAGCTTTCTTT
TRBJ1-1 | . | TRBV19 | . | CKVGGSNTEAFF | TGTAAGGTGGGTGGAAGCAACACTGAAGCTTTCTTT
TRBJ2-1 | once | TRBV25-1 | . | CASSEGQKQFF | TGTGCCAGCAGTGAGGGCCAGAAGCAGTTCTTC
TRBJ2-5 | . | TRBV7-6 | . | CASSLSAERPQYF | TGTGCCAGCAGTTTATCGGCCGAGAGGCCCCAGTACTTC
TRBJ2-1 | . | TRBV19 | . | CASMSEGYNEQFF | TGTGCCAGTATGTCTGAGGGCTACAATGAGCAGTTCTTC
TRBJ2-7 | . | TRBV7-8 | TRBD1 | CASSPRRPGGSRNEQYF | TGTGCCAGCAGCCCAAGACGGCCAGGGGGTAGTCGGAACGAGCAGTACTTC
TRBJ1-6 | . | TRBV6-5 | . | CASYASSYNSPLHF | TGTGCCAGCTATGCCAGCTCCTATAATTCACCCCTCCACTTT
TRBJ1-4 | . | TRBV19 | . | CASSIGRDSNEKLFF | TGTGCCAGTAGTATAGGCAGGGATTCTAATGAAAAACTGTTTTTT
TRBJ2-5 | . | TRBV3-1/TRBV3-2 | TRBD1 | CASSSDREETQYF | TGTGCCAGCAGCTCCGACAGGGAAGAGACCCAGTACTTC
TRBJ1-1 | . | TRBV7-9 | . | CASSPALTATEAFF | TGTGCCAGCAGCCCAGCGCTCACAGCCACTGAAGCTTTCTTT
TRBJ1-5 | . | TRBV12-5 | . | CAAGVAGPQHF | TGTGCCGCCGGAGTTGCGGGGCCCCAGCATTTT
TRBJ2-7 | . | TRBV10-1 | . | CASSHDGYEQYF | TGCGCCAGCAGTCACGACGGCTACGAGCAGTACTTC
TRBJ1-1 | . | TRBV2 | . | CASSPSVTNTEAFF | TGTGCCAGCAGCCCAAGCGTCACCAACACTGAAGCTTTCTTT
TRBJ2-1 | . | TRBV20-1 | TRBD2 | CSASWGGSGSGSNEQFF | TGCAGTGCTAGTTGGGGGGGTAGCGGGAGTGGCTCGAATGAGCAGTTCTTC
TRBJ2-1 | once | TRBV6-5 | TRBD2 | CASSNLAGVHEQFF | TGTGCCAGCAGTAATCTAGCGGGAGTCCATGAGCAGTTCTTC
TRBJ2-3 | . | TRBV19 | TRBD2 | CASKPTSGGTDTQYF | TGTGCCAGCAAACCTACTAGCGGGGGAACAGATACGCAGTATTTT
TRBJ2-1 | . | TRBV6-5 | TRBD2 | CAVLAPDYNEQFF | TGTGCCGTACTAGCGCCGGACTACAATGAGCAGTTCTTC
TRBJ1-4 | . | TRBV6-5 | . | CASSRTVTNEKLFF | TGTGCCAGCAGTAGGACAGTTACTAATGAAAAACTGTTTTTT
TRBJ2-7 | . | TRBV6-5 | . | CASNLPGPYEQYF | TGTGCCAGCAACCTCCCAGGGCCCTACGAGCAGTACTTC
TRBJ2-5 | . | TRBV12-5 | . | CASGPQGAQETQYF | TGTGCTAGTGGTCCTCAGGGAGCCCAAGAGACCCAGTACTTC
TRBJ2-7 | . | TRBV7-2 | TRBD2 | CASGTGTSGRTVSYEQYF | TGTGCCAGCGGCACCGGGACTAGCGGGAGGACCGTCTCTTACGAGCAGTACTTC
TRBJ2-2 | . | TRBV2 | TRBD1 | CASSEWTGTGELFF | TGTGCCAGCAGTGAATGGACAGGGACCGGGGAGCTGTTTTTT
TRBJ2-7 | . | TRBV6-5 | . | CASISKSYEQYF | TGTGCCAGCATCAGTAAAAGCTACGAGCAGTACTTC
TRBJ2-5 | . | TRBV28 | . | CASRLLRAGTQYF | TGTGCCAGCAGACTCCTTCGGGCGGGGACCCAGTACTTC
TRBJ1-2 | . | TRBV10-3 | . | CAISESTTNVYGYTF | TGTGCCATCAGTGAGTCGACTACGAATGTCTATGGCTACACCTTC
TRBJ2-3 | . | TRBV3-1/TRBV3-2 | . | CASSQAPTGEGTDTQYF | TGTGCCAGCAGCCAAGCTCCCACAGGGGAGGGCACAGATACGCAGTATTTT
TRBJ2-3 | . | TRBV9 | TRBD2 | CASSVFPGLAGGERDTQYF | TGTGCCAGCAGCGTATTCCCGGGACTAGCGGGGGGAGAGAGAGATACGCAGTATTTT
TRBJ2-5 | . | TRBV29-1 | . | CSVEDQRELETQYF | TGCAGCGTTGAAGATCAGAGGGAGTTGGAGACCCAGTACTTC